Reported below is one T cell receptor beta chain. Its antigen is unknown. Healthy bone marrow donors formed the donor group. The sample comes from a study of cytomegalovirus exposure and HLA in healthy donors. Broader study findings: A classifier reportedly called cytomegalovirus status with high sensitivity and specificity. With later analysis, a missense DCLRE1C variant became linked to TCR beta V- and J-gene trimming.

The PCR contained 60 Vbeta and 13 Jbeta primers. TCRdb's copy holds only in-frame clones and misses some; the assay was immunoSEQ multiplex PCR. This sample has approximately 130,000 clones; roughly four fifths occur once, and the top ten carry 3.1%. CDR1 is SGHVS, CDR2 FQNEAQ, per germline. The V segment lost 1 base and the J segment 2 bases; nucleotides outside the gene matches: 8. The CDR3 is made up of 16 amino acids. Sequenced: PBMCs. The sequence was obtained from a man aged 30-40 years in good health and CMV-seronegative. The chain combines TRBV7-8 with TRBJ2-7; 7 positions agree with TRBD2. CDR3 region: CASSLEVAGPTYEQYF. CDR3 nucleotide sequence: TGTGCCAGCAGCTTAGAAGTAGCGGGCCCGACCTACGAGCAGTACTTC.